The 21 T cell receptor beta chains below come from one sample, sequenced in a study of control samples from healthy donors and cancer patients. Sequencing was performed with immunoSEQ multiplex PCR; in TCRdb, only in-frame clones are kept and a portion is missing. This sample yields approximately 150,000 clones, of which 90% to 95% are seen a single time; almost 6% belongs to the top ten. The sequenced sample consisted of blood. The receptors shown here come from a man aged 18-30 years in good health.

The V and J genes are TRBV5-5 and TRBJ2-7; 7 nucleotides align to TRBD1. With 5 bases clipped from V and 5 bases from J, the junction kept 10 bases outside the gene matches. CDR3 length: 14 amino acids. Germline V lookup: CDR1 SGHKS, CDR2 YYEKEE (reference sequence). The CDR3 protein is CASRIRQGSDEQYF. The CDR3 nucleotides are TGTGCCAGCAGGATTAGACAGGGTAGCGACGAGCAGTACTTC.

This clone is a singleton in its sample. The CDR3 sequence: CSASPGGTDEQFF. CDR3 bases: TGCAGTGCTAGTCCGGGCGGGACCGATGAGCAGTTCTTC. The chain uses TRBV20-1 and TRBJ2-1, with D possibly matching TRBD2 (6 bases). The germline V and J ends were trimmed by 3 bases and 8 bases, with 14 bases remaining between them. The germline gives CDR1 DFQATT, CDR2 SNEGSKA (reference sequence). This CDR3 is built from 13 residues.

The chain has TRBV7-3 and TRBJ2-2; maybe TRBD2 (5 bases). The germline V and J ends were trimmed by 4 bases and 6 bases, with 15 bases remaining between them. There are 15 residues in the CDR3. CDR1 is SGHTA, CDR2 FQGTGA, per germline. The CDR3 nucleotides are TGTGCCAGCAGCTCGGACTCAGCTGGACCCGGGGAGCTGTTTTTT. This encodes CASSSDSAGPGELFF.

The genes are TRBV19 and TRBJ1-2; D ambiguous. Trimming removed 4 bases at V and 4 bases at J, with 13 bases between. The CDR3 is made up of 14 amino acids. Germline V gene lookup returns CDR1 LNHDA and CDR2 SQIVND (reference sequence). The CDR3 loop is CASSNPEFRYGYTF. The CDR3 DNA sequence: TGTGCCAGTAGTAACCCAGAGTTTCGCTATGGCTACACCTTC.

The rearrangement joins TRBV5-1 to TRBJ1-2, with D maybe TRBD1 (5 bases). V was cut by 4 bases and J by 8 bases, with 21 bases left in between. The CDR3 loop spans 15 amino acids. Germline V CDR1 and CDR2: SGHRS, YFSETQ. The CDR3 sequence: CASSQLAQGGGGYTF. The CDR3 DNA sequence: TGCGCCAGCAGCCAACTCGCGCAGGGAGGAGGAGGCTACACCTTC.

The chain employs TRBV29-1 and TRBJ1-1; 8 bases map to TRBD1. The CDR3 sequence is 14 residues long. The germline V gene encodes CDR1 SQVTM and CDR2 ANQGSEA. The ends lost 6 bases at V and 1 base at J; junction bases unmatched: 7. The CDR3 DNA follows: TGCAGCGTCACAAGACAGGGGCGGAACACTGAAGCTTTCTTT. Protein sequence: CSVTRQGRNTEAFF.

The chain combines TRBV12-5 with TRBJ2-3; D call uncertain. The V gene lost 3 bases and the J gene lost 2 bases, with 12 bases spanning the gap. The CDR3 totals 15 residues. Germline lookup yields CDR1 LGHNT and CDR2 FRNRAP. CDR3 nucleotide sequence: TGTGCTAGTGGTTTCTTTCGGTCCCCCACAGATACGCAGTATTTT. Protein product: CASGFFRSPTDTQYF.

This clone was counted between two and nine times. The V call is TRBV24-1, the J call TRBJ1-2; D perhaps matches TRBD1 (6 bases). The CDR3 spans 12 residues. The germline CDR1 and CDR2 sequences are KGHDR and SFDVKD. Trimming took off 9 bases at V and 8 bases at J, with 15 bases between the two ends. The CDR3 spells CATARGARGYTF. CDR3 nucleotide sequence: TGTGCCACCGCCCGGGGGGCTAGGGGCTACACCTTC.

The chain carries TRBV6-1 and TRBJ1-5; 7 bases map to TRBD1. V shed 4 bases and J 4 bases; nucleotides not matched to a gene: 10. The V gene's germline CDR1 is MNHNS and CDR2 SASEGT. The CDR3 is 16 residues long. The CDR3 loop reads CASSGTYRGGNQPQHF. The CDR3 coding sequence is TGTGCCAGCAGTGGAACTTACAGGGGAGGGAATCAGCCCCAGCATTTT.

This clone was detected only a few times. The rearrangement joins TRBV11-3 to TRBJ2-3, with D hard to call. The germline V and J ends were trimmed by 5 bases and 4 bases, with 19 bases remaining between them. This CDR3 has 16 residues. Germline V gene lookup returns CDR1 SGHNT and CDR2 YENEEA. The CDR3 spells CASSVQWVRSADTQYF. The CDR3 coding sequence is TGTGCCAGCAGCGTCCAATGGGTCCGGTCCGCAGATACGCAGTATTTT.

The genes are TRBV7-6 and TRBJ2-3; TRBD2 is a possible D gene (6 bases). The CDR3 is made up of 15 amino acids. Trimming left V 6 bases short and J 3 bases short, with 16 bases between. Germline CDR1 is SGHVS and CDR2 is FNYEAQ. The CDR3 sequence: CASSLSGLATDTQYF. For the CDR3, the DNA is TGTGCCAGCAGTCTCAGCGGGCTAGCTACAGATACGCAGTATTTT.

The chain links TRBV29-1 to TRBJ2-5; 12 bases align to TRBD2. CDR3 length: 16 residues. CDR1 is SQVTM and CDR2 is ANQGSEA in the germline V gene. V trimming: 6 bases; J trimming: 4 bases; junction bases outside the gene matches: 12. CDR3 amino acids: CSVPLPGLAGVETQYF. The DNA for the CDR3 is TGCAGCGTGCCCTTACCGGGACTAGCGGGTGTAGAGACCCAGTACTTC.

The chain carries TRBV6-2 or TRBV6-3 and TRBJ1-5, with 7 nucleotides matching TRBD1. CDR1 is MNHEY and CDR2 is SVGEGT in the germline V gene. V shed 6 bases and J 5 bases; nucleotides not matched to a gene: 16. The CDR3 is made up of 17 amino acids. The CDR3 loop reads CASSQFLLRQGDQPQHF. As DNA, the CDR3 is TGTGCCAGCAGCCAATTCCTACTCCGACAGGGCGATCAGCCCCAGCATTTT.

V usage is TRBV3-1 (or the pseudogene TRBV3-2) and J usage is TRBJ2-7; D might be TRBD1 or TRBD2, each matching 5 bases. Deletions cut 2 bases from V and 4 bases from J, with 18 bases between. CDR3 length: 16 residues. CDR1 is LGHDT and CDR2 is YNNKEL in the germline V gene (reference sequence). The CDR3 sequence: CASSQRTGTYFYEQYF. The CDR3 DNA is TGTGCCAGCAGCCAACGTACCGGGACGTACTTTTACGAGCAGTACTTC.

The count of this clone is one. The CDR3 region has the DNA TGTGCCAGCAGTTACGGGCTATGGCGCACAGATACGCAGTATTTT. It specifies CASSYGLWRTDTQYF. The chain recombines TRBV6-5 with TRBJ2-3; D not certain. The CDR3 loop spans 15 amino acids. Germline CDR1 reads MNHEY; CDR2 reads SVGAGI. V dropped 2 bases and J dropped 1 base, with 10 bases sitting between them.

The V call is TRBV28, the J call TRBJ2-1, with D unclear. The CDR3 contains 16 residues. With 2 bases removed from V and 0 bases from J, the gap between germline ends came to 11 bases. Per the germline V gene, CDR1 is MDHEN and CDR2 is SYDVKM. The CDR3, as DNA: TGTGCCAGCAGTTTAATTCGGGTTGTCTCCTACAATGAGCAGTTCTTC. Its protein product is CASSLIRVVSYNEQFF.

This chain links TRBV18 with TRBJ2-1; 9 positions agree with TRBD1. CDR1 is KGHSH and CDR2 is LQKENI in the germline V gene. The CDR3 has 12 amino acids. V lost 6 bases and J lost 14; bases outside the gene matches: 8. CDR3 nucleotide sequence: TGTGCCAGCTCCCCTTCGGGGGACAGGGAGTTCTTC. This translates into CASSPSGDREFF.

V and J are TRBV19 and TRBJ1-1; unclear D gene. V shed 5 bases and J shed 2 bases, with 3 bases lying between them. CDR1 is LNHDA, CDR2 SQIVND, per germline (reference sequence). The length of the CDR3 is 11 residues. The CDR3 loop is CASSFNTEAFF. In nucleotides, the CDR3 is TGTGCCAGTAGTTTTAACACTGAAGCTTTCTTT.

The J gene is TRBJ2-3, the V gene TRBV19, with 7 bases aligning to TRBD1. The CDR3 sequence is 15 residues long. Germline V CDR1 and CDR2: LNHDA, SQIVND (reference sequence). V lost 6 bases and J lost 0; bases outside the gene matches: 6. DNA for the CDR3: TGTGCCAGTAGCAGACAGGGCCTCAGCACAGATACGCAGTATTTT. Translated, it gives CASSRQGLSTDTQYF.

This clone was counted once. CDR3 amino acids: CASSPIQSSTDTQYF. Here the CDR3 DNA reads TGCGCCAGCAGCCCCATCCAGTCTAGCACAGATACGCAGTATTTT. The V gene is TRBV5-1, the J gene TRBJ2-3; D not certain. Deletions cut 4 bases from V and 0 bases from J, with 12 bases between. Germline loops: CDR1 SGHRS, CDR2 YFSETQ. The CDR3 runs 15 residues.

The chain carries TRBV30 and TRBJ1-3, with a tentative D call TRBD1 (5 bases). This CDR3 spans 13 amino acids. Germline V gene lookup returns CDR1 GTSNPN and CDR2 SVGIG (reference sequence). The germline V and J ends were trimmed by 0 bases and 4 bases, with 7 bases remaining between them. This CDR3 is CAWSVGAGNTIYF. The CDR3 DNA sequence: TGTGCCTGGAGTGTAGGGGCGGGAAACACCATATATTTT.